This is a list of T cell receptor beta chains from one sample in a study of human T cells and chemical hapten exposure. TCRdb processed the RACE reads anew with MiXCR; each CDR3 protein has one entry. The sample contains about 110,000 distinct CDR3 sequences, around 34% of which appear only once. Sample: whole blood, taken in connection with sensitization to the hapten diphenylcyclopropenone (DPC). The receptors originated from a man between 35 and 55 years old with alopecia areata. Some clones in this sample may be carry-over from other donors' samples. The CDR3 runs from the conserved cysteine through the conserved F or W. D genes are given only for firm matches. Rows may omit the clone size; those that give it use once, few, many or a size class.

clone_size	j_call	v_call	d_call	cdr3_aa	cdr3_nt
NA	TRBJ1-5	TRBV29-1	NA	CSVEWGRNQPQHF	TGCAGCGTTGAGTGGGGTCGCAATCAGCCCCAGCATTTT
NA	TRBJ2-5	TRBV11-2	NA	CASSPGNHGAEETQYF	TGTGCCAGCAGCCCTGGTAATCACGGGGCCGAGGAGACCCAGTACTTC
few	TRBJ2-1	TRBV2	TRBD1	CASSAGTGYNEQFF	TGTGCCAGCAGCGCCGGGACAGGTTACAATGAGCAGTTCTTC
few	TRBJ2-3	TRBV12-5	TRBD2	CASGFGGGREGLAGRTDTQYF	TGTGCTAGTGGTTTCGGAGGGGGGCGCGAAGGACTAGCGGGACGCACAGATACGCAGTATTTT
few	TRBJ2-3	TRBV29-1	NA	CSVGGSTDTQYF	TGCAGCGTTGGTGGGAGCACAGATACGCAGTATTTT
NA	TRBJ2-3	TRBV7-3	TRBD2	CASSAGGPSTDTQYF	TGTGCCAGCTCGGCGGGAGGGCCGAGCACAGATACGCAGTATTTT
NA	TRBJ2-3	TRBV20-1	NA	CSAVEGLGGVDTQYF	TGCAGTGCCGTGGAGGGACTGGGTGGGGTGGATACGCAGTATTTT
NA	TRBJ2-3	TRBV7-3	TRBD2	CASSTGTSGRTQYF	TGTGCCAGCAGCACTGGGACTAGCGGGAGGACGCAGTATTTT
NA	TRBJ2-2	TRBV9	NA	CASSVALRGAGELFF	TGTGCCAGCAGCGTAGCTTTGAGGGGTGCAGGGGAGCTGTTTTTT
NA	TRBJ1-1	TRBV15	TRBD1	CATSRGRGRGTEAFF	TGTGCCACCAGCAGAGGAAGGGGGCGGGGGACTGAAGCTTTCTTT